This record looks at one TCR beta chain sequence and its context. Authors' methods: Amplification of reference gene primers was used by the study to estimate nucleated cell counts. Measured with immunoSEQ multiplex PCR; TCRdb has only the in-frame clones, and not every one. V and J calls plus clone size are reproduced from that table; the DNA served to infer D and trimming. In the table there are under 200,000 clones, more than 85% of which are singletons. The CDR3 totals 18 residues. The germline gives CDR1 SGHDT, CDR2 YYEEEE. V lost 0 bases to trimming and J lost 3 bases, with 22 bases between them. The sample originates from a study of blood T cell repertoires in COVID-19. For the study at large: The United States, Italy and Spain supplied acute and convalescent COVID-19 samples. T cells, B-cell-depleted T cells, or PBMCs supplied cDNA or gDNA.

This clonotype originated in a woman of 80 years or more in a cohort sampled during active or convalescent COVID-19. The specimen was peripheral blood. The V call is TRBV5-6, the J call TRBJ2-7; D may be TRBD2 (6 bases). The CDR3 loop reads CASSLAAGRDSVGYEQYF. In DNA, the CDR3 is TGTGCCAGCAGCTTGGCCGCCGGTCGGGACTCCGTGGGCTACGAGCAGTACTTC.